The source of this T cell receptor (beta chain) is a study of blood T cell repertoires in COVID-19. Study-level background: T cells, B-cell-depleted T cells, or PBMCs supplied cDNA or gDNA.

Germline-derived CDR1 and CDR2 are KGHSH and LQKENI. The CDR3 runs 15 residues. V lost 2 bases, J lost 7 bases, and 15 bases lay in between. The repertoire was sequenced with immunoSEQ multiplex PCR; TCRdb's copy has only in-frame clones and lacks some. The sample lists approximately 180,000 clones; 70% to 90% were seen once. The origin of this receptor is a man aged 60 to 75 with active or convalescent COVID-19. Sequencing input: peripheral blood. The chain links TRBV18 to TRBJ1-5; D may be TRBD1 (5 bases). The CDR3: CASSPTSGRGQPQHF. The CDR3 DNA is TGTGCCAGCTCACCAACGTCAGGGCGTGGGCAGCCCCAGCATTTT.